This T cell receptor beta chain appears in the sequencing data of a study of blood T cell repertoires in COVID-19. At the level of the study: Sites in the United States, Italy and Spain provided acute and convalescent COVID-19 samples.

Allocation to cohorts depended on clinical history reported by the participants. V shed 4 bases and J shed 1 base, with 5 bases lying between them. CDR3 length: 13 residues. CDR1 and CDR2 (germline): SEHNR, FQNEAQ (reference sequence). Per the original data handling: Quantification of nucleated cells was approximated via reference gene primer amplification. Libraries were prepared by immunoSEQ multiplex PCR; TCRdb keeps only in-frame clonotypes and omits some of them. Clonal size and the V and J genes are those of that table, whereas D and trimming came from the DNA. Of approximately 200,000 clones in the sample, 85% were seen once.

Input material: PBMCs or T cells enriched from blood (not recorded which). This TCR came from a man aged 35 to 55 who had recovered from COVID-19. The J gene is TRBJ1-3, the V gene TRBV7-9; D ambiguous. CDR3 residues: CASSSESGNTIYF. CDR3 coding DNA: TGTGCCAGCAGCTCCGAGTCTGGAAACACCATATATTTT.